The sequence of this T cell receptor beta chain was determined in a study of blood T cell repertoires in COVID-19. Study at large: Acute-phase and convalescent COVID-19 samples originated in the United States, Italy and Spain.

Original analysis: Nucleated cell counts were estimated from reference gene primer amplification. Produced via immunoSEQ multiplex PCR; TCRdb's table is partial and in-frame only. V and J calls and clone size are as listed in that table; D and trimming were resolved from the DNA. The table shows approximately 38,000 clones, with more than 80% occurring only once. The receptor was derived from a man under 40 with active or convalescent COVID-19. Material for sequencing was peripheral blood.

The CDR3 loop reads CASSKVRVTTGAVGSNQPQHF. As DNA, the CDR3 is TGTGCCAGCAGCAAAGTGCGGGTTACGACAGGGGCTGTCGGTAGCAATCAGCCCCAGCATTTT. The chain couples TRBV21-1 to TRBJ1-5; TRBD1, the D gene given by the table, was not confirmed from the DNA. TRBV21-1 is flagged as a pseudogene. This CDR3 spans 21 amino acids.